The 2 T cell receptor beta chains below come from one sample, sequenced in a study of blood T cell repertoires in COVID-19. Sequencing used immunoSEQ multiplex PCR; TCRdb keeps in-frame clones, though not all of them. Found here are roughly 100,000 clones, roughly 92% of them singletons; the top ten hold 1.9%. The specimen sequenced was peripheral blood. These receptors originate from a woman aged 50 to 60 with COVID-19, enrolled during active disease.

The chain employs TRBV10-3 and TRBJ2-7; D perhaps matches TRBD1 (5 bases). Germline CDR1 reads ENHRY; CDR2 reads SYGVKD. The CDR3 is 13 residues long. V shed 8 bases and J shed 6 bases, with 17 bases lying between them. CDR3 in DNA: TGTGCCATCGGGCAGGGAAAGTCCGTCGAGCAGTACTTC. Residues: CAIGQGKSVEQYF.

This clone has a single count. The chain combines TRBV3-1 (or the pseudogene TRBV3-2) with TRBJ2-1; D is possibly TRBD2 (6 bases). Germline V gene sequence: CDR1 LGHDT, CDR2 YNNKEL (reference sequence). The CDR3 totals 15 residues. Trimming pared 4 bases from V and 2 bases from J, leaving 12 bases between. The CDR3 DNA sequence: TGTGCCAGCAGCCTGTTGGCGGGGACCTACAATGAGCAGTTCTTC. This gives the protein CASSLLAGTYNEQFF.